A single sample is the source of the 20 T cell receptor beta chains below, sequenced in a study of T cells in Graves' hyperthyroidism and ophthalmopathy. TCR beta CDR3 regions were amplified from RNA transcripts. The primer set for the first-round RT-PCR of the TCR CDR3 was HTBI. A single record per CDR3 protein comes from TCRdb applying MiXCR to the multiplex PCR reads. The sample comprises 700,000 to 850,000 distinct CDR3 sequences, roughly a third of which are singletons, and 30% to 40% rests with the top ten. The sequenced sample consisted of blood. These receptors originate from a woman aged 40 to 50 with Graves' hyperthyroidism.

This chain joins TRBV4-1 and TRBJ2-7, with TRBD1 as a possible D gene (5 bases). V dropped 4 bases and J dropped 7 bases, with 20 bases sitting between them. The CDR3 loop spans 15 amino acids. CDR1 is MGHRA, CDR2 YSYEKL, per germline. In nucleotides, the CDR3 is TGCGCCAGCAGCCGGAGACGGTATGTAAGGGGAGAGCAGTACTTC. This translates into CASSRRRYVRGEQYF.

This clonotype was seen ten or more times. This chain joins TRBV7-9 and TRBJ2-7; D is possibly TRBD1 (5 bases). The V end lost 7 bases, the J end lost 4 bases, and 11 bases lay between the germline ends. Germline-derived CDR1 and CDR2 are SEHNR and FQNEAQ (reference sequence). CDR3 size: 12 residues. The CDR3 is CASTRQGYEQYF. CDR3 coding DNA: TGTGCCAGCACCAGGCAGGGTTACGAGCAGTACTTC.

This chain joins TRBV7-9 and TRBJ1-5; D call uncertain. V was clipped by 4 bases and J by 5 bases, with 6 bases between them. Germline V gene data show CDR1 as SEHNR and CDR2 as FQNEAQ (reference sequence). The CDR3 is 12 residues long. CDR3 region: CASSSNYQPQHF. CDR3 nucleotides: TGTGCCAGCAGCTCGAACTATCAGCCCCAGCATTTT.

The sample holds many counts of this clonotype. The chain links TRBV2 to TRBJ1-1; TRBD1 agrees at 8 bases. CDR1 and CDR2 (germline): SNHLY, FYNNEI. V shed 8 bases and J 3 bases; nucleotides not matched to a gene: 5. The CDR3 totals 13 residues. In DNA, the CDR3 is TGTGCCAGCTCAGGGGGCCGGGACACTGAAGCTTTCTTT. Protein product: CASSGGRDTEAFF. The variable domain in full, completed from reference TRBV2 and TRBJ1-1, reads EPEVTQTPSHQVTQMGQEVILRCVPISNHLYFYWYRQILGQKVEFLVSFYNNEISEKSEIFDDQFSVERPDGSNFTLKIRSTKLEDSAMYFCASSGGRDTEAFFGQGTRLTVV.

This clonotype was observed many times. The rearrangement links TRBV10-1 to TRBJ1-1; perhaps TRBD1 as D (5 bases). The CDR3 covers 14 residues. In germline, CDR1 is WNHNN, CDR2 SYGVQD (reference sequence). Trimming took 7 bases from V and 0 from J, leaving 12 bases between them. The CDR3 nucleotides are TGCGCCAGCACAGAAGGGACCATGAACACTGAAGCTTTCTTT. The encoded protein is CASTEGTMNTEAFF.

This clonotype appeared many times. V and J are TRBV5-8 and TRBJ2-7, with 9 positions matching TRBD1. CDR1 and CDR2 from the germline V gene are SGHTS and YDEGEE. The ends lost 5 bases at V and 6 bases at J; junction bases unmatched: 9. The CDR3 runs 14 residues. The CDR3 region is CASRSGQGIVEQYF. The CDR3 bases are TGTGCCAGCAGGTCCGGACAGGGGATCGTCGAGCAGTACTTC.

This clonotype was seen at least ten times. CDR3 residues: CASSLVGSRVEGYTF. The CDR3 nucleotides read TGTGCCAGCAGCTTAGTGGGGTCGAGGGTAGAGGGCTACACCTTC. The V call is TRBV13, the J call TRBJ1-2; D unresolved. Trimming cost V 1 base and J 8 bases, with 17 bases left between them. In germline, CDR1 is PRHDT, CDR2 FYEKMQ (reference sequence). This CDR3 is built from 15 residues.

This clonotype was observed a few times. The genes are TRBV7-3 and TRBJ1-2; D gene ambiguous. Germline CDR1 and CDR2: SGHTA and FQGTGA. This CDR3 spans 14 amino acids. The ends were cut back, 6 bases at V and 6 bases at J, with 17 bases in the middle. The CDR3 is CASSRSSVEHGYTF. CDR3 nucleotide sequence: TGTGCCAGCAGTCGAAGCTCGGTCGAGCATGGCTACACCTTC.

This clonotype was picked up a small number of times. The V call is TRBV6-1, the J call TRBJ2-5; D not certain. V lost 6 bases to trimming and J lost 5 bases, with 13 bases between them. The CDR3 sequence is 13 residues long. CDR1 is MNHNS, CDR2 SASEGT, per germline. The CDR3 is CASRPLGLETQYF. CDR3 nucleotides: TGTGCCAGCAGGCCATTGGGCCTTGAGACCCAGTACTTC.

This clonotype was counted at least ten times. The rearrangement uses TRBV20-1 and TRBJ2-5, with 12 bases fitting TRBD2. The CDR3 sequence is 14 residues long. Per germline, CDR1 DFQATT and CDR2 SNEGSKA (reference sequence). V shed 2 bases and J 5 bases; nucleotides not matched to a gene: 3. The chain's CDR3 is CSARRLAGDETQYF. The DNA for the CDR3 is TGCAGTGCTAGAAGACTAGCGGGGGACGAGACCCAGTACTTC.

The rearrangement uses TRBV12-3 or TRBV12-4 and TRBJ1-1, with 7 bases that match TRBD1. The CDR3 is 13 residues long. V shed 6 bases and J 9 bases; nucleotides not matched to a gene: 10. The CDR3 reads CASSLVWDSQAFF. In DNA form, the CDR3 reads TGTGCCAGCAGCCTTGTTTGGGACAGCCAAGCTTTCTTT.

The chain links TRBV7-2 to TRBJ2-3, with TRBD1 identical over 7 bases. This CDR3 has 12 amino acids. V shed 6 bases, J shed 6 bases, and the junction held 3 bases outside the gene matches. From germline, CDR1 is SGHTA and CDR2 FQGNSA. CDR3 nucleotides: TGTGCCAGCAGGGCAGGGGGTGATACGCAGTATTTT. Its protein product is CASRAGGDTQYF. The full variable domain, rest sourced from reference TRBV7-2 and TRBJ2-3, is GAGVSQSPSNKVTEKGKDVELRCDPISGHTALYWYRQSLGQGLEFLIYFQGNSAPDKSGLPSDRFSAERTGGSVSTLTIQRTQQEDSAVYLCASRAGGDTQYFGPGTRLTVL.

This clonotype was detected many times. The chain links TRBV19 to TRBJ1-1, with 7 nucleotides matching TRBD1. This CDR3 has 13 residues. Germline CDR1 is LNHDA and CDR2 is SQIVND (reference sequence). Germline trimming cut 9 bases from V and 3 bases from J; bases unmatched to any gene: 7. CDR3 nucleotides: TGTGCCAGCAGTGCTGACAGGGACACTGAAGCTTTCTTT. Its protein product is CASSADRDTEAFF. Variable domain in full (rest from reference TRBV19 and TRBJ1-1): DGGITQSPKYLFRKEGQNVTLSCEQNLNHDAMYWYRQDPGQGLRLIYYSQIVNDFQKGDIAEGYSVSREKKESFPLTVTSAQKNPTAFYLCASSADRDTEAFFGQGTRLTVV.

The gene calls are TRBV19 and TRBJ1-6; D possibly corresponds to TRBD1 (6 bases). The germline V gene has CDR1 LNHDA and CDR2 SQIVND (reference sequence). Trimming pared 5 bases from V and 9 bases from J, leaving 20 bases between. This CDR3 spans 16 amino acids. The CDR3 loop is CASSPGLAGGSSPLHF. CDR3 coding DNA: TGTGCCAGTAGTCCGGGACTAGCGGGGGGCAGTTCACCCCTCCACTTT.

This sequence joins TRBV2 and TRBJ2-2, with TRBD1 as a possible D gene (5 bases). Germline CDR1 reads SNHLY; CDR2 reads FYNNEI. Between the trimmed V and J ends, which lost 1 base and 3 bases, there was a span of 9 bases. This CDR3 is 15 amino acids long. The DNA for the CDR3 is TGTGCCAGCAGTGAAGGAGACAGCTACACCGGGGAGCTGTTTTTT. It yields the protein CASSEGDSYTGELFF.

CDR3 region: CAISPSNTGELFF. CDR3 DNA: TGTGCCATCAGCCCCTCAAACACCGGGGAGCTGTTTTTT. The chain employs TRBV10-3 and TRBJ2-2, with D hard to call. The CDR3 spans 13 residues. V lost 6 bases and J lost 2, with 7 bases in between. Germline CDR1 is ENHRY and CDR2 is SYGVKD.

This clonotype has ten or more counts. This chain uses TRBV2 with TRBJ1-6; no clear D gene. This CDR3 spans 12 amino acids. The germline V gene encodes CDR1 SNHLY and CDR2 FYNNEI. V was cut by 7 bases and J by 5 bases, with 6 bases left in between. The chain's CDR3 is CASNLNNSPLHF. The CDR3 DNA follows: TGTGCCAGCAACTTAAATAATTCACCCCTCCACTTT.

The rearrangement uses TRBV4-3 and TRBJ1-2; D is possibly TRBD1 (5 bases). The V end was cut by 0 bases, the J end by 2 bases, with 19 bases between. The germline V gene encodes CDR1 LGHNA and CDR2 YSLEER. This CDR3 region has 18 residues. DNA for the CDR3: TGCGCCAGCAGCCAAGATAGGGTTTCCGTGACAGCGAACTATGGCTACACCTTC. It is translated as CASSQDRVSVTANYGYTF.

The chain carries TRBV29-1 and TRBJ2-7; 10 bases match TRBD1. Germline assignment: CDR1 SQVTM and CDR2 ANQGSEA. The J segment lost 6 bases and the V segment lost 3 bases, leaving 8 bases of the junction unmatched. The CDR3 is 14 amino acids. DNA of the CDR3: TGCAGCGTTGATGAGGGGACAGGGGTCTCCGAGCAGTACTTC. The encoded protein is CSVDEGTGVSEQYF.

This clonotype was counted ten times or more. The genes are TRBV10-3 and TRBJ1-1, with D possibly TRBD1 on 5 matching bases. Germline V gene data show CDR1 as ENHRY and CDR2 as SYGVKD. V was clipped by 3 bases and J by 6 bases, with 17 bases between them. CDR3 length equals 15 residues. CDR3 sequence reads: CAISEGGGDLAEAFF. CDR3 coding DNA: TGTGCCATCAGTGAAGGTGGGGGGGATCTCGCTGAAGCTTTCTTT.